The T cell receptor beta chain described here comes from a study of cytomegalovirus exposure and HLA in healthy donors. The sample holds one count of this clone. A multiplex PCR was run with 60 Vbeta primers and 13 Jbeta primers. Assay: immunoSEQ multiplex PCR; the TCRdb copy retains only in-frame clones and omits some. Among 250,000 to 350,000 clones, under 90% were seen once, and the ten largest hold over 0.3%. Sequencing was done on a sample of PBMCs. This receptor was identified in a girl aged 2-9 years in good health and CMV-seronegative.

Here the CDR3 reads CASSSGSRYTF. In nucleotides, the CDR3 is TGTGCCAGCAGCTCAGGCAGCCGCTACACCTTC. The chain joins TRBV7-9 to TRBJ1-2; D gene uncertain. Trimming removed 4 bases from V and 9 bases from J, with 9 bases in between. The CDR3 extends over 11 amino acids. Germline loops: CDR1 SEHNR, CDR2 FQNEAQ (reference sequence).